These 18 T cell receptor beta chains share one sample of origin, sequenced in a study of T cells after yellow fever vaccination. TCRdb fed the 5' RACE reads into MiXCR, producing one record per CDR3 protein. The table has about 310,000 distinct CDR3 sequences, approximately 3.8% seen once. The source material was PBMCs, sampled on the day of the yellow fever booster vaccination. The receptors were sampled from a man younger than 35 who received the YFV17D yellow fever vaccine.

V usage is TRBV5-1 and J usage is TRBJ1-2; no definite D call. The CDR3 loop spans 16 amino acids. V was pared by 3 bases and J by 1 base, with 16 bases between. CDR1 SGHRS and CDR2 YFSETQ come from the germline V gene. Written as DNA, the CDR3 is TGCGCCAGCAGCTCTTTAGGAGAGGCCCTTAACTATGGCTACACCTTC. This codes for CASSSLGEALNYGYTF. Combining the CDR3 with reference TRBV5-1 and TRBJ1-2 gives the whole variable domain KAGVTQTPRYLIKTRGQQVTLSCSPISGHRSVSWYQQTPGQGLQFLFEYFSETQRNKGNFPGRFSGRQFSNSRSEMNVSTLELGDSALYLCASSSLGEALNYGYTFGSGTRLTVV.

This clonotype has at least ten counts. J is TRBJ2-3 and V is TRBV5-1; D remains ambiguous. The V and J ends lost 6 bases and 2 bases respectively, with 13 bases between them. This CDR3 has 14 amino acids. Germline CDR1 and CDR2: SGHRS and YFSETQ. This chain's CDR3 is CASTSGGFTDTQYF. CDR3 DNA sequence: TGCGCCAGCACCTCCGGCGGATTCACAGATACGCAGTATTTT.

The chain carries TRBV7-8 and TRBJ2-5, with D tentatively TRBD2 (6 bases). V lost 1 base to trimming and J lost 5 bases, with 14 bases between them. The CDR3 has 15 residues. Germline CDR1 reads SGHVS; CDR2 reads FQNEAQ. The CDR3 loop is CASSLGSVRGETQYF. For the CDR3, the DNA is TGTGCCAGCAGCTTAGGATCGGTCCGGGGGGAGACCCAGTACTTC.

This clonotype was detected ten times or more. The V and J genes are TRBV12-3 or TRBV12-4 and TRBJ2-3, with unresolved D. This CDR3 comprises 14 residues. Trimming took off 7 bases at V and 3 bases at J, with 14 bases between the two ends. The CDR3 here is CASTLWLPTDTQYF. CDR3 in DNA: TGTGCCAGCACCCTATGGCTCCCGACAGATACGCAGTATTTT.

This clonotype was recorded many times. V gene TRBV7-8 combines with J gene TRBJ2-5, with 7 bases matching TRBD1. V was clipped by 8 bases and J by 5 bases; unmatched bases: 5. The germline CDR1 and CDR2 sequences are SGHVS and FQNEAQ. CDR3 length equals 12 residues. The CDR3 region is CASGRDSETQYF. Here the CDR3 DNA reads TGTGCCAGCGGACGGGACAGTGAGACCCAGTACTTC.

Notes on this clonotype: The junction and the germline gene differ at one end; a read error may be behind it. The chain has TRBV5-1 and TRBJ2-5; possibly TRBD1 for D (6 bases). Germline V gene sequence: CDR1 SGHRS, CDR2 YFSETQ. The CDR3 spans 13 residues. This CDR3 is CASSNREQDTQYF. The DNA for the CDR3 is TGCGCCAGCAGCAACAGGGAACAAGATACCCAGTACTTC.

V is TRBV19 and J is TRBJ1-6; tentatively, D is TRBD1 (5 bases). Trimming removed 5 bases at V and 10 bases at J, with 15 bases between. Looked up from germline, CDR1 is LNHDA and CDR2 is SQIVND (reference sequence). The CDR3 loop spans 14 amino acids. CDR3 in DNA: TGTGCCAGTAGTCCGCGGGACTTCGAATCACCCCTCCACTTT. Translating it yields CASSPRDFESPLHF.

This clonotype has at least ten counts. The chain has TRBV7-2 and TRBJ1-5; no definite D call. This CDR3 has 14 residues. V was pared by 3 bases and J by 3 bases, with 9 bases between. The germline V gene has CDR1 SGHTA and CDR2 FQGNSA. The chain's CDR3 is CASSFATNNQPQHF. The CDR3 DNA reads TGTGCCAGCAGCTTCGCCACTAACAATCAGCCCCAGCATTTT.

This clonotype was detected ten times or more. The gene calls are TRBV23-1 and TRBJ2-3; no reliable D call. TRBV23-1 qualifies as an ORF whose function is uncertain. This CDR3 spans 15 amino acids. V dropped 3 bases and J dropped 6 bases, with 16 bases sitting between them. The CDR3 DNA reads TGCGCCAGCAGTCATGAGCCTCGATTCCGTGATACGCAGTATTTT. Translation gives CASSHEPRFRDTQYF.

This clonotype has more than one count but fewer than ten. V usage is TRBV7-2 and J usage is TRBJ1-2; 7 bases are shared with TRBD1. CDR3 length: 15 residues. V lost 1 base and J lost 3; bases outside the gene matches: 5. Germline values: CDR1 SGHTA, CDR2 FQGNSA. This CDR3 reads CASSLGSGGDYGYTF. The CDR3 DNA sequence: TGTGCCAGCAGCTTAGGTTCAGGGGGGGACTATGGCTACACCTTC.

This clonotype was found many times. The chain links TRBV24-1 to TRBJ1-5; the D is unclear. The CDR3 totals 14 residues. V dropped 3 bases and J dropped 3 bases, with 8 bases sitting between them. From germline, CDR1 is KGHDR and CDR2 SFDVKD. CDR3 nucleotides: TGTGCCACCAGTGATCGGGCAGACAATCAGCCCCAGCATTTT. This sequence encodes CATSDRADNQPQHF.

In nucleotides, the CDR3 is TGTGCCAGCAGTTCACCCGGGACAGGGGTTCGGGGCTACACCTTC. It translates to CASSSPGTGVRGYTF. The V gene is TRBV28, the J gene TRBJ1-2; 10 nucleotides line up with TRBD1. The ends lost 4 bases at V and 8 bases at J; junction bases unmatched: 10. CDR1 is MDHEN, CDR2 SYDVKM, per germline. The CDR3 consists of 15 residues.

This clonotype appeared many times. The CDR3 loop is CASSGGLRTDTQYF. For the CDR3, the DNA is TGTGCCAGCAGTGGGGGGTTGAGAACAGATACGCAGTATTTT. The V call is TRBV3-1, the J call TRBJ2-3; perhaps TRBD2 as D (6 bases). The CDR3 has 14 amino acids. Germline V lookup: CDR1 LGHDT, CDR2 YNNKEL (reference sequence). Between the trimmed V and J ends, which lost 6 bases and 3 bases, there was a span of 13 bases.

This clonotype was detected many times. This chain connects TRBV11-1 to TRBJ2-2; D perhaps matches TRBD1 (5 bases). CDR3 length equals 14 residues. CDR1 and CDR2 (germline): SGHAT, FQDESV (reference sequence). V dropped 3 bases and J dropped 4 bases, with 9 bases sitting between them. The CDR3 is CASSFTGFTGELFF. The CDR3 coding sequence is TGTGCCAGCAGCTTTACAGGCTTCACCGGGGAGCTGTTTTTT.

Many counts were recorded for this clonotype. This chain uses TRBV20-1 with TRBJ1-4, with TRBD1 matching over 9 bases. V trimming: 1 base; J trimming: 12 bases; junction bases outside the gene matches: 9. Germline-derived CDR1 and CDR2 are DFQATT and SNEGSKA (reference sequence). This CDR3 has 14 amino acids. CDR3 in DNA: TGCAGTGCTAGAGTCGCACAGGGGGCTATGGAACTGTTTTTT. This sequence encodes CSARVAQGAMELFF.

This clonotype has at least ten counts. The rearrangement links TRBV5-1 to TRBJ2-3, with D possibly being TRBD1 (5 bases). Between the trimmed V and J ends, which lost 0 bases and 0 bases, there was a span of 14 bases. Germline CDR1 is SGHRS and CDR2 is YFSETQ. The CDR3 runs 17 residues. The CDR3 loop reads CASSLVPGRASTDTQYF. CDR3 coding DNA: TGCGCCAGCAGCTTGGTACCGGGCAGGGCCAGCACAGATACGCAGTATTTT.

The CDR3 is CASGGNYEQYV. CDR3 in DNA: TGTGCCAGCGGGGGCAATTACGAGCAGTACGTC. The chain has TRBV6-1 and TRBJ2-7; TRBD1 is a possible D gene (6 bases). V lost 8 bases and J 4 bases, leaving 9 bases between the germline ends. Germline V gene data show CDR1 as MNHNS and CDR2 as SASEGT. This CDR3 is built from 11 residues.

This chain uses TRBV5-4 with TRBJ2-7, with TRBD1 as a possible D gene (6 bases). V was trimmed by 2 bases and J by 2 bases, leaving 17 bases between them. The germline CDR1 and CDR2 sequences are SGHNT and YYREEE (reference sequence). The CDR3 is 16 amino acids. In DNA, the CDR3 is TGTGCCAGCAGCTTTGACCCCCAGGGGAGCACCTACGAGCAGTACTTC. This encodes CASSFDPQGSTYEQYF.